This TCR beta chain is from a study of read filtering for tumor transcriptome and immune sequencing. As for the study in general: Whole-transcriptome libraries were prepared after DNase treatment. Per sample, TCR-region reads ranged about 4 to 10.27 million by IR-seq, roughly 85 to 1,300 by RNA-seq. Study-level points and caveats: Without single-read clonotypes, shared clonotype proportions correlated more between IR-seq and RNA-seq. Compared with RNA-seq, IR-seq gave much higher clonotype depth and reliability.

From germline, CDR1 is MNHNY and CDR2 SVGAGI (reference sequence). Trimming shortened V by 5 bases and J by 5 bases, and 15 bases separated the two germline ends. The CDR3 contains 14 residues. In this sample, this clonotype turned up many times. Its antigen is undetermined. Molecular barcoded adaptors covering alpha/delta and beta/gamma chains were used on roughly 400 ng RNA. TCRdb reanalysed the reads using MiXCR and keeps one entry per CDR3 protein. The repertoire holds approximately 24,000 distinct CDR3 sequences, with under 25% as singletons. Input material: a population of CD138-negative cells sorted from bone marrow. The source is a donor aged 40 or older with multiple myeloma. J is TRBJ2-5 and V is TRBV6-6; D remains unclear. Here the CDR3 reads CASSPRRSGETQYF. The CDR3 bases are TGTGCCAGCAGTCCTAGAAGGTCTGGGGAGACCCAGTACTTC.